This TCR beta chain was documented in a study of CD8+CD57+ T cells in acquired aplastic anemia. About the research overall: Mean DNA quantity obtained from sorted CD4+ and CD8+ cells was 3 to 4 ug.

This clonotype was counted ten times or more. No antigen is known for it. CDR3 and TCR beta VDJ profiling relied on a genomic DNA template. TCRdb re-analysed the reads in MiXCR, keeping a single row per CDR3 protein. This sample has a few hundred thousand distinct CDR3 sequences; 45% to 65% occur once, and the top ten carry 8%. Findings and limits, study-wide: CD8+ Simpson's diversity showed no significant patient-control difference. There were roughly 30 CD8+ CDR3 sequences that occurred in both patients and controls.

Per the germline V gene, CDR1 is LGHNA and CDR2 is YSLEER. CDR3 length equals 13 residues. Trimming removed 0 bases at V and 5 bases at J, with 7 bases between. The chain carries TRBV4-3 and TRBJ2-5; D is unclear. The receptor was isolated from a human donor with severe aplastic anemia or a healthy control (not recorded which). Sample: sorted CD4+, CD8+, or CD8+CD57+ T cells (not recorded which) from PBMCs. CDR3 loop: CASSQDRQETQYF. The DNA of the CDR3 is TGCGCCAGCAGCCAAGATCGTCAGGAGACCCAGTACTTC.